A single T cell receptor beta chain is shown here with its context. The germline V gene encodes CDR1 KGHSH and CDR2 LQKENI. Trimming left V 3 bases short and J 0 bases short, with 12 bases between. The CDR3 has 16 amino acids. Generated by immunoSEQ multiplex PCR, the TCRdb table keeps only in-frame clones and is missing some. Of just over 8,000 clones listed, roughly 90% were seen once; the top ten hold about 12%. These data are taken from a study of technical replicates of blood from a few donors. This clonotype was obtained from a human donor in good health. This chain connects TRBV18 to TRBJ1-5, with unresolved D. Sequencing used PBMCs. The CDR3, as DNA: TGTGCCAGCTCACCGCTCTCCGGGTATAGCAATCAGCCCCAGCATTTT. As protein: CASSPLSGYSNQPQHF.